The 17 T cell receptor beta chains below were found in one sample sequenced in a study of cytomegalovirus exposure and HLA in healthy donors. The PCR used 60 Vbeta and 13 Jbeta primers. TCRdb keeps only in-frame clones here, not all; method: immunoSEQ multiplex PCR. The data contain approximately 150,000 clones, about 85% of them singletons. The sample was PBMCs. These receptors were collected from a man aged 50-60 years in good health and CMV-seropositive.

The DNA of the CDR3 is TGTGCCAGCAGCTTAGATGGGGGCAAGGGCGGCTACACCTTC. It is translated as CASSLDGGKGGYTF. V usage is TRBV11-2 and J usage is TRBJ1-2; a weak D match, TRBD1 (6 bases). From germline, CDR1 is SGHAT and CDR2 FQNNGV. The CDR3 loop spans 14 amino acids. V was cut by 0 bases and J by 8 bases, with 13 bases left in between. Drawing the rest from reference TRBV11-2 and TRBJ1-2, the complete variable domain is EAGVAQSPRYKIIEKRQSVAFWCNPISGHATLYWYQQILGQGPKLLIQFQNNGVVDDSQLPKDRFSAERLKGVDSTLKIQPAKLEDSAVYLCASSLDGGKGGYTFGSGTRLTVV.

This chain links TRBV5-1 with TRBJ1-1; 7 nucleotides agree with TRBD1. CDR1 and CDR2 (germline): SGHRS, YFSETQ. The trim removed 0 bases at V and 0 bases at J, leaving 11 bases unmatched. This CDR3 region has 18 residues. CDR3 DNA: TGCGCCAGCAGCTTGGCGACAGGGAATGGATGGATGAACACTGAAGCTTTCTTT. Protein product: CASSLATGNGWMNTEAFF.

The DNA of the CDR3 is TGTGCGGGTGGCAGGCCTTATAGCAATCAGCCCCAGCATTTT. Translating gives CAGGRPYSNQPQHF. This rearrangement joins TRBV28 to TRBJ1-5; D is unresolved. From germline, CDR1 is MDHEN and CDR2 SYDVKM. There are 14 residues in the CDR3.

The rearrangement joins TRBV5-1 to TRBJ1-4; no definite D call. The CDR3 is 16 amino acids. CDR1 is SGHRS, CDR2 YFSETQ, per germline. With 2 bases removed from V and 0 bases from J, the gap between germline ends came to 11 bases. The CDR3 coding sequence is TGCGCCAGCAGCTTATTTCCCGGGTCAACTAATGAAAAACTGTTTTTT. This encodes CASSLFPGSTNEKLFF.

This chain uses TRBV7-2 with TRBJ2-2; 14 bases map to TRBD2. V gave up 7 bases and J gave up 7 bases; unmatched junction bases: 11. CDR3 length equals 17 residues. Germline V gene data show CDR1 as SGHTA and CDR2 as FQGNSA. This CDR3 is CASIPRLAGGQGGELFF. CDR3 sequence (DNA): TGTGCCAGCATCCCCAGACTAGCGGGAGGGCAGGGCGGGGAGCTGTTTTTT.

This clone was detected a few times. This chain uses TRBV5-5 with TRBJ2-7, with 10 bases that match TRBD1. The CDR3 runs to 17 residues. Germline V gene data show CDR1 as SGHKS and CDR2 as YYEKEE (reference sequence). After removal of 4 bases from V and 1 base from J, the junction contained 11 bases not matched to a gene. The CDR3 bases are TGTGCCAGCAGCGTGGTGTATAGGACAGGGGGATCCTACGAGCAGTACTTC. Its translation: CASSVVYRTGGSYEQYF.

This rearrangement joins TRBV5-1 to TRBJ2-3, with a tentative D call TRBD1 (5 bases). This CDR3 is 14 amino acids long. V gave up 2 bases and J gave up 4 bases, with 11 bases separating them. Germline V gives CDR1 SGHRS, CDR2 YFSETQ. CDR3 protein: CASSFLEGADTQYF. CDR3 DNA: TGCGCCAGCAGCTTCTTGGAAGGGGCAGATACGCAGTATTTT.

The chain joins TRBV28 to TRBJ1-5; 9 bases line up with TRBD1. After removal of 7 bases from V and 6 bases from J, the junction contained 13 bases not matched to a gene. The CDR3 runs to 16 residues. Germline-derived CDR1 and CDR2 are MDHEN and SYDVKM. The CDR3 loop is CASTVPGQGRSQPQHF. The CDR3 nucleotides are TGTGCCAGCACCGTCCCGGGACAGGGTAGGAGTCAGCCCCAGCATTTT.

The chain recombines TRBV2 with TRBJ2-5; 11 bases fit TRBD2. Germline V lookup: CDR1 SNHLY, CDR2 FYNNEI. V lost 6 bases, J lost 4 bases, and 4 bases stayed unmatched. This CDR3 region has 14 residues. The CDR3 loop is CASSLTSGAETQYF. The DNA of the CDR3 is TGTGCCAGCAGCCTGACTAGCGGGGCAGAGACCCAGTACTTC.

The chain carries TRBV5-1 and TRBJ2-7; TRBD1 is a possible D gene (5 bases). The CDR3 length is 12 residues. Between the trimmed V and J ends, which lost 0 bases and 5 bases, there was a span of 6 bases. Per germline, CDR1 SGHRS and CDR2 YFSETQ. As DNA, the CDR3 is TGCGCCAGCAGCTTGGAGGACAACGAGCAGTACTTC. It encodes CASSLEDNEQYF.

CDR3 coding DNA: TGTGCCAGCAGTGCCTCCGGGACAGTTACCGGGGAGCTGTTTTTT. Encoded protein: CASSASGTVTGELFF. The rearrangement links TRBV6-1 to TRBJ2-2, with 7 bases matching TRBD1. V dropped 4 bases and J dropped 5; count of bases not matched to a gene: 7. Germline values: CDR1 MNHNS, CDR2 SASEGT. This CDR3 is built from 15 residues.

This clone has only a few counts. V is TRBV9 and J is TRBJ2-6; tentative D call: TRBD1 (6 bases). The V gene lost 0 bases and the J gene lost 0 bases, with 13 bases spanning the gap. The CDR3 has 18 residues. Per germline, CDR1 SGDLS and CDR2 YYNGEE. DNA of the CDR3: TGTGCCAGCAGCGTAGAGGCCAGGGGCTTCTCTGGGGCCAACGTCCTGACTTTC. Amino acids: CASSVEARGFSGANVLTF.

This clone was picked up a small number of times. This sequence joins TRBV7-8 and TRBJ1-1; D remains unclear. This CDR3 contains 12 residues. Germline CDR1 and CDR2: SGHVS and FQNEAQ. Trimming cost V 5 bases and J 10 bases, with 14 bases left between them. CDR3 coding DNA: TGTGCCAGCAGCGGATTAGGGAGCGGAGCTTTCTTT. Protein sequence: CASSGLGSGAFF.

This clone was counted once. V gene TRBV6-6 combines with J gene TRBJ2-5, with TRBD2 as a possible D gene (5 bases). The V and J ends lost 7 bases and 5 bases respectively, with 11 bases between them. CDR3 length: 12 amino acids. Germline CDR1 is MNHNY and CDR2 is SVGAGI (reference sequence). Written as DNA, the CDR3 is TGTGCCAGCAAGTGGACGGGGGAGACCCAGTACTTC. It translates to CASKWTGETQYF.

This CDR3 reads CASSPGTGSYEQYF. The CDR3 DNA sequence: TGTGCCAGCAGTCCCGGGACAGGGAGCTACGAGCAGTACTTC. V is TRBV6-5 and J is TRBJ2-7, with 9 bases lining up with TRBD1. Germline V gene lookup returns CDR1 MNHEY and CDR2 SVGAGI. Unmatched junction bases numbered 5, after V lost 5 bases and J lost 3 bases. This CDR3 comprises 14 residues.

CDR3: CASSEALSGGIFF. The DNA for the CDR3 is TGTGCCAGCAGTGAAGCGCTTAGCGGGGGGATCTTCTTC. The chain couples TRBV2 to TRBJ2-1, with 10 bases that match TRBD2. Germline CDR1 SNHLY, CDR2 FYNNEI. The V segment lost 0 bases and the J segment 16 bases; nucleotides outside the gene matches: 6. The CDR3 extends over 13 amino acids.

The V call is TRBV9, the J call TRBJ2-3; a weak D match, TRBD2 (6 bases). The CDR3 is 16 amino acids. Per the germline V gene, CDR1 is SGDLS and CDR2 is YYNGEE. V lost 0 bases and J 4 bases, leaving 15 bases between the germline ends. For the CDR3, the DNA is TGTGCCAGCAGCGTAGTTCCCCTCGGAGGGGCAGATACGCAGTATTTT. It is translated as CASSVVPLGGADTQYF.